The 30 T cell receptor beta chains below come from one sample, sequenced in a study of identical twins (dated by TCRdb to about 2016). The method behind the library was 5' RACE. The sequencer listed for this sample is Illumina HiSeq 2000. In-frame beta chains were kept once TCRdb had trimmed the public reads at Q25 with fastp and called clones with MiXCR. Rows with one shared CDR3 protein collapse into an entry with the most common genes and DNA. Counted in this sample were about 700,000 distinct CDR3 sequences; roughly 6% of them appeared once. In total, the top ten clones hold 1.5% to 2% of the sample. The sequencing input was naive T cells sorted from blood. The meaning of the sample's cell subset or site label: cells isolated with a human naive T-cell isolation kit. These TCRs come from a young man in good health.

This clonotype was seen repeatedly, ten times or more. The V call is TRBV25-1, the J call TRBJ2-1, with 9 bases lining up with TRBD2. The CDR3 has 16 amino acids. Per germline, CDR1 MGHDK and CDR2 SYGVNS. J lost 1 base, V lost 5 bases, and 6 bases had no gene match. In DNA, the CDR3 is TGTGCCAGCAGTCATAGCGGGAGTGGATCCTACAATGAGCAGTTCTTC. The encoded protein is CASSHSGSGSYNEQFF. The full variable domain, completed using reference TRBV25-1 and TRBJ2-1, is EADIYQTPRYLVIGTGKKITLECSQTMGHDKMYWYQQDPGMELHLIHYSYGVNSTEKGDLSSESTVSRIRTEHFPLTLESARPSHTSQYLCASSHSGSGSYNEQFFGPGTRLTVL.

The genes are TRBV27 and TRBJ1-5, with D unresolved. Germline lookup yields CDR1 MNHEY and CDR2 SMNVEV (reference sequence). CDR3 size: 13 residues. Trimming left V 4 bases short and J 4 bases short, with 8 bases between. CDR3 loop: CASSWGRNQPQHF. CDR3 nucleotides: TGTGCCAGCAGTTGGGGAAGGAATCAGCCCCAGCATTTT.

This clonotype has at least ten counts. The chain joins TRBV20-1 to TRBJ2-7, with 13 positions matching TRBD2. The J segment lost 4 bases and the V segment lost 6 bases, leaving 12 bases of the junction unmatched. This CDR3 comprises 16 residues. Germline-derived CDR1 and CDR2 are DFQATT and SNEGSKA (reference sequence). The DNA of the CDR3 is TGCAGTGCGAACGGACTAGCGGGAGCGGGGGCATACGAGCAGTACTTC. It translates to CSANGLAGAGAYEQYF.

This clonotype was observed many times. The rearrangement uses TRBV11-1 and TRBJ2-3, with 14 positions matching TRBD2. Looked up from germline, CDR1 is SGHAT and CDR2 is FQDESV (reference sequence). With 5 bases clipped from V and 1 base from J, the junction kept 8 bases outside the gene matches. CDR3 length: 18 amino acids. The CDR3 region is CASSQGLAGELGTDTQYF. In DNA, the CDR3 is TGTGCCAGCAGCCAGGGACTAGCGGGAGAATTGGGCACAGATACGCAGTATTTT.

This clonotype was detected ten times or more. The J gene is TRBJ2-5, the V gene TRBV12-3 or TRBV12-4; 7 bases are a match to TRBD2. Losses at the gene ends were 5 bases for V and 3 bases for J; bases not matched to a gene: 6. CDR3 length: 14 amino acids. The CDR3 protein is CASSGTTEEETQYF. DNA of the CDR3: TGTGCCAGCAGTGGGACTACCGAGGAAGAGACCCAGTACTTC.

This sequence joins TRBV7-2 and TRBJ2-1, with D hard to call. The V end was cut by 0 bases, the J end by 0 bases, with 12 bases between. The CDR3 totals 17 residues. CDR1 and CDR2 from the germline V gene are SGHTA and FQGNSA. The DNA for the CDR3 is TGTGCCAGCAGCTTAGCGCCCGGATCGAGCTCCTACAATGAGCAGTTCTTC. Amino acid sequence: CASSLAPGSSSYNEQFF.

This clonotype was detected ten times or more. The chain recombines TRBV20-1 with TRBJ2-7, with 13 bases matching TRBD2. The CDR3 contains 14 residues. Germline CDR1 reads DFQATT; CDR2 reads SNEGSKA (reference sequence). V lost 3 bases, J lost 6 bases, and 5 bases stayed unmatched. The CDR3 is CSARSLAGGPEQYF. In DNA form, the CDR3 reads TGCAGTGCTAGGTCACTAGCGGGAGGGCCCGAGCAGTACTTC.

Many counts were recorded for this clonotype. V is TRBV5-6 and J is TRBJ2-5; the D gene is possibly TRBD1 (6 bases). The CDR3 covers 16 residues. Trimming removed 3 bases at V and 3 bases at J, with 18 bases between. Germline V gene lookup returns CDR1 SGHDT and CDR2 YYEEEE. CDR3 DNA: TGTGCCAGCAGCTACCCCTGGGCAGGGGTAGAAGAGACCCAGTACTTC. This encodes CASSYPWAGVEETQYF.

This clonotype has only a few counts. This rearrangement joins TRBV7-9 to TRBJ1-5; D is ambiguous. Germline CDR1 is SEHNR and CDR2 is FQNEAQ (reference sequence). V dropped 1 base and J dropped 4 bases, with 11 bases sitting between them. This CDR3 is built from 15 residues. Written as DNA, the CDR3 is TGTGCCAGCAGCTTAGGGTCGGTGTCGAATCAGCCCCAGCATTTT. It codes for CASSLGSVSNQPQHF.

The V gene is TRBV28, the J gene TRBJ2-1, with D uncertain. The CDR3 is made up of 18 amino acids. From germline, CDR1 is MDHEN and CDR2 SYDVKM. V was shortened by 1 base and J by 0 bases, with 16 bases between the two germline ends. The CDR3 region has the DNA TGTGCCAGCAGTTTATCCCGAGGACGGCGAACCTCCTACAATGAGCAGTTCTTC. As protein: CASSLSRGRRTSYNEQFF. The variable domain in full, with the rest retrieved from reference TRBV28 and TRBJ2-1, is DVKVTQSSRYLVKRTGEKVFLECVQDMDHENMFWYRQDPGLGLRLIYFSYDVKMKEKGDIPEGYSVSREKKERFSLILESASTNQTSMYLCASSLSRGRRTSYNEQFFGPGTRLTVL.

Many counts were recorded for this clonotype. The rearrangement links TRBV5-1 to TRBJ1-2; D may be TRBD1 (5 bases). This CDR3 comprises 15 residues. CDR1 SGHRS and CDR2 YFSETQ come from the germline V gene. The V end was cut by 0 bases, the J end by 8 bases, with 17 bases between. CDR3: CASSLGGAAPMGYTF. The DNA for the CDR3 is TGCGCCAGCAGCTTGGGTGGGGCTGCCCCGATGGGCTACACCTTC.

This clonotype was detected ten times or more. This chain joins TRBV29-1 and TRBJ2-7; 7 nucleotides agree with TRBD1. The germline CDR1 and CDR2 sequences are SQVTM and ANQGSEA. CDR3 length: 12 residues. The V and J ends lost 6 bases and 4 bases, in that order; junction bases with no gene match: 6. CDR3 residues: CSVHLQGYEQYF. The DNA for the CDR3 is TGCAGCGTCCATTTACAGGGGTACGAGCAGTACTTC.

As to this clonotype: Just one base apart from a much larger clone, this may be a read error. The chain uses TRBV12-3 or TRBV12-4 and TRBJ2-1, with 13 bases aligning to TRBD2. V was clipped by 8 bases and J by 9 bases; unmatched bases: 10. The CDR3 has 15 amino acids. This CDR3 is CASGSGLAGEGEQFF. The CDR3 DNA reads TGTGCCAGCGGTTCTGGACTAGCGGGAGAGGGTGAGCAGTTCTTC.

This clonotype was observed at least ten times. The J gene is TRBJ2-4, the V gene TRBV6-2 or TRBV6-3; 8 positions match TRBD2. J gave up 11 bases and V 5 bases, and 8 bases lay outside the gene matches. This CDR3 is 13 amino acids long. Germline CDR1 MNHEY, CDR2 SVGEGT. The CDR3 loop is CASSDPGGPFQYF. The CDR3 bases are TGTGCCAGCAGTGACCCGGGGGGGCCCTTTCAGTACTTC.

The table lists this clonotype with many counts. V and J are TRBV5-1 and TRBJ1-2, with unresolved D. Deletions cut 0 bases from V and 4 bases from J, with 13 bases between. CDR3 length equals 15 residues. Germline CDR1 reads SGHRS; CDR2 reads YFSETQ. The CDR3 region is CASSLAGREGYGYTF. CDR3 coding DNA: TGCGCCAGCAGCTTGGCCGGGCGAGAGGGCTATGGCTACACCTTC.

Many counts were recorded for this clonotype. In DNA form, the CDR3 reads TGCGCCAGCAGCGTACAGGGGGAGACCCAGTACTTC. This translates into CASSVQGETQYF. The chain uses TRBV5-1 and TRBJ2-5; 7 bases are a match to TRBD1. Per the germline V gene, CDR1 is SGHRS and CDR2 is YFSETQ. J was trimmed by 5 bases and V by 4 bases; bases with no gene match: 2. This CDR3 is 12 amino acids long. Combining the CDR3 with reference TRBV5-1 and TRBJ2-5 gives the whole variable domain KAGVTQTPRYLIKTRGQQVTLSCSPISGHRSVSWYQQTPGQGLQFLFEYFSETQRNKGNFPGRFSGRQFSNSRSEMNVSTLELGDSALYLCASSVQGETQYFGPGTRLLVL.

This clonotype came up many times. The gene calls are TRBV10-3 and TRBJ2-3; 7 bases are a match to TRBD1. The germline CDR1 and CDR2 sequences are ENHRY and SYGVKD. This CDR3 spans 15 amino acids. The J segment lost 1 base and the V segment lost 3 bases, leaving 4 bases of the junction unmatched. Here the CDR3 DNA reads TGTGCCATCAGTGAACGGGACAGCGGCACAGATACGCAGTATTTT. This codes for CAISERDSGTDTQYF.

This clonotype was seen repeatedly, ten times or more. This chain connects TRBV6-4 to TRBJ2-1; 7 bases fit TRBD2. CDR1 and CDR2 from the germline V gene are MRHNA and SNTAGT. This CDR3 is built from 14 residues. V lost 10 bases, J lost 3 bases, and 9 bases stayed unmatched. CDR3 in DNA: TGTGCCACCGACCCCCGGGAGGTCTACAATGAGCAGTTCTTC. Encoded protein: CATDPREVYNEQFF.

This clonotype was counted at least ten times. The chain carries TRBV12-3 or TRBV12-4 and TRBJ1-1; D is uncertain. Trimming pared 4 bases from V and 7 bases from J, leaving 13 bases between. This CDR3 comprises 13 residues. The CDR3 spells CASSSRVVHEAFF. The CDR3 DNA reads as TGTGCCAGCAGTTCTAGGGTGGTCCATGAAGCTTTCTTT.

This chain connects TRBV27 to TRBJ2-5, with a tentative D call TRBD1 (6 bases). V shed 8 bases and J shed 0 bases, with 10 bases lying between them. This CDR3 region has 13 residues. Germline loops: CDR1 MNHEY, CDR2 SMNVEV (reference sequence). CDR3 DNA sequence: TGTGCCAGCCGGGACACCAACCAAGAGACCCAGTACTTC. Protein product: CASRDTNQETQYF.

As concerns this clonotype: A much more abundant neighbour one base away suggests this may be a read error. The V gene is TRBV30, the J gene TRBJ1-5; D uncertain. The CDR3 is made up of 13 amino acids. CDR1 GTSNPN and CDR2 SVGIG come from the germline V gene (reference sequence). V dropped 3 bases and J dropped 4 bases, with 10 bases sitting between them. The CDR3 DNA reads TGTGCCTGGAGAGTACGGGAGAATCAGCCCCAGCATTTT. This codes for CAWRVRENQPQHF.

The CDR3 spells CASSSLWETGSYEQYV. DNA of the CDR3: TGTGCCAGCAGCTCCCTTTGGGAGACCGGCTCCTACGAGCAGTACGTC. This chain connects TRBV11-2 to TRBJ2-7; possible D gene TRBD2, 5 bases. The CDR3 runs to 16 residues. The V gene lost 4 bases and the J gene lost 0 bases, with 16 bases spanning the gap. Germline V gene lookup returns CDR1 SGHAT and CDR2 FQNNGV.

The rearrangement links TRBV7-9 to TRBJ1-3; tentatively, D is TRBD1 (5 bases). Trimming left V 5 bases short and J 1 base short, with 9 bases between. The CDR3 length is 14 residues. Germline V gene data show CDR1 as SEHNR and CDR2 as FQNEAQ (reference sequence). CDR3: CASSRRQSGNTIYF. DNA of the CDR3: TGTGCCAGCAGCCGACGACAGTCTGGAAACACCATATATTTT.

This clonotype was counted between two and nine times. The rearrangement joins TRBV5-1 to TRBJ1-1, with 8 bases aligning to TRBD1. The CDR3 loop spans 18 amino acids. V dropped 0 bases and J dropped 1; count of bases not matched to a gene: 11. The germline V gene encodes CDR1 SGHRS and CDR2 YFSETQ. The CDR3: CASSLGPQGQGSNTEAFF. Written as DNA, the CDR3 is TGCGCCAGCAGCTTGGGACCCCAAGGACAGGGATCGAACACTGAAGCTTTCTTT.

Only a few counts were recorded for this clonotype. The chain couples TRBV7-2 to TRBJ2-1, with a tentative D call TRBD1 (5 bases). Germline assignment: CDR1 SGHTA and CDR2 FQGNSA. The CDR3 runs 12 residues. V was clipped by 5 bases and J by 8 bases, with 10 bases between them. CDR3 in amino acids: CASSVWGHEQFF. CDR3 bases: TGTGCCAGCAGCGTGTGGGGCCATGAGCAGTTCTTC.

This clonotype appeared a few times. The V and J genes are TRBV19 and TRBJ1-5, with D uncertain. Germline-derived CDR1 and CDR2 are LNHDA and SQIVND (reference sequence). The CDR3 spans 16 residues. Trimming took 8 bases from V and 5 from J, leaving 22 bases between them. CDR3 loop: CASAEQRVGPYQPQHF. In nucleotides, the CDR3 is TGTGCCAGTGCCGAGCAGAGGGTTGGACCCTATCAGCCCCAGCATTTT.

This chain joins TRBV12-3 or TRBV12-4 and TRBJ2-7, with 8 bases that match TRBD2. This CDR3 region has 14 residues. Trimming at V came to 5 bases and at J to 2 bases, leaving 5 bases not matched to a gene. This chain's CDR3 is CASSRTSPTYEQYF. The CDR3 nucleotides read TGTGCCAGCAGTCGGACTAGCCCTACCTACGAGCAGTACTTC.

This clonotype was recorded at least ten times. CDR3 sequence (DNA): TGCAGTGCTAGAGGGATGGGCAGTCTGTCCTACAATGAGCAGTTCTTC. Translation gives CSARGMGSLSYNEQFF. This chain links TRBV20-1 with TRBJ2-1, with D unresolved. The CDR3 is made up of 16 amino acids. V was cut by 1 base and J by 1 base, with 14 bases left in between. From germline, CDR1 is DFQATT and CDR2 SNEGSKA (reference sequence).

The chain joins TRBV7-2 to TRBJ2-2; D not resolved. The CDR3 loop spans 13 amino acids. CDR1 SGHTA and CDR2 FQGNSA come from the germline V gene. The V end was cut by 1 base, the J end by 8 bases, with 8 bases between. This chain's CDR3 is CASSLVTLGELFF. Written as DNA, the CDR3 is TGTGCCAGCAGCTTAGTAACCCTTGGGGAGCTGTTTTTT.

This clonotype was counted a few times. The CDR3 region has the DNA TGTGCCAGGCTCCCTGGAAACACCATATATTTT. Translation: CARLPGNTIYF. The rearrangement joins TRBV27 to TRBJ1-3; no clear D gene. This CDR3 region has 11 residues. The V gene's germline CDR1 is MNHEY and CDR2 SMNVEV (reference sequence). V lost 9 bases and J 2 bases, leaving 5 bases between the germline ends.